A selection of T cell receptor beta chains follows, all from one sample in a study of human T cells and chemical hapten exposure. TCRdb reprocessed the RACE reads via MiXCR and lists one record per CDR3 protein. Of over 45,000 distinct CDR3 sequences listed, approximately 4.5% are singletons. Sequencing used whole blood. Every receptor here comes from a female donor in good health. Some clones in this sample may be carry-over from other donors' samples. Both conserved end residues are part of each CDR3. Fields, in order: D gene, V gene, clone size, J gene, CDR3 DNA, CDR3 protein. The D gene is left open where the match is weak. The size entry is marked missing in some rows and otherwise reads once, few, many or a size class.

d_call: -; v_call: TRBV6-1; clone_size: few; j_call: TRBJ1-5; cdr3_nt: TGTGCCAGCAGTGGGCCAGCTAGCAATCAGCCCCAGCATTTT; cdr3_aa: CASSGPASNQPQHF
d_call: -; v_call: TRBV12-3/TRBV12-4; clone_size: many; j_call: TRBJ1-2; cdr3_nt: TGTGCCAGCAGTATTGACGGAACCTATGGCTACACCTTC; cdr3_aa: CASSIDGTYGYTF
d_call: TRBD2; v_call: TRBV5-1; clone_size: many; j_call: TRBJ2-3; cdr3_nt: TGCGCCAGCAGCTTTGGCGGGGGGTCATCCAATACGCAGTATTTT; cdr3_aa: CASSFGGGSSNTQYF
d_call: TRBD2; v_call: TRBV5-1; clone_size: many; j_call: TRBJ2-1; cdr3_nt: TGCGCCAGCAGCTTGAGGTCGGGAGGTGAGCAGTTCTTC; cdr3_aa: CASSLRSGGEQFF
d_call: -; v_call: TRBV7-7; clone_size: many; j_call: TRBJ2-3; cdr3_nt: TGTGCCAGCAGCCCGGTCGGGTCTCACACAGATACGCAGTATTTT; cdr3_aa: CASSPVGSHTDTQYF
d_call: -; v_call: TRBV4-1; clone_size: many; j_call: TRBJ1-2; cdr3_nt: TGCGCCAGCAGCCAAGATGGACAGATTACACCGGGGGGCTACACCTTC; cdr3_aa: CASSQDGQITPGGYTF
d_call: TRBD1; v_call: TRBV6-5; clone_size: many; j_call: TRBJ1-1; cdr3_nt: TGTGCCAGCAGATCCGGGACAGGGTCATCTGAAGCTTTCTTT; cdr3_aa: CASRSGTGSSEAFF
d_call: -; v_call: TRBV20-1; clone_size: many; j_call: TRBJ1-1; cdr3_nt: TGCAGTGCTAGAGATCGAGGGGTTTCGAACACTGAAGCTTTCTTT; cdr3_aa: CSARDRGVSNTEAFF
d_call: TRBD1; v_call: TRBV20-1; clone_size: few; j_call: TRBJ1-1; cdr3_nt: TGCAGTGCTAGAGAGTGGACAGGGGGCCCTCTTCGCGTGGCTTTCTTT; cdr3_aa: CSAREWTGGPLRVAFF
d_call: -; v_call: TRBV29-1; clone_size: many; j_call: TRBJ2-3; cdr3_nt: TGCAGCGCGAAGTCCGGGCCAGATACGCAGTATTTT; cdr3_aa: CSAKSGPDTQYF
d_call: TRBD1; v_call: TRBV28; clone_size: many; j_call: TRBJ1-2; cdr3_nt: TGTGCCAGCACCGGACAGGCGGACTATGGCTACACCTTC; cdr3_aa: CASTGQADYGYTF
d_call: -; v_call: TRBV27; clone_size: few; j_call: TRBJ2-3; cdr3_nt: TGTGCCAGCAGTTTATCTTACCGCCGCGGTAGCACAGATACGCAGTATTTT; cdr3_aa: CASSLSYRRGSTDTQYF
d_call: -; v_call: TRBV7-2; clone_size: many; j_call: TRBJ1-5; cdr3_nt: TGTGCCAGCAGCGCACCAGGGGTGGGGGCTGGCAATCAGCCCCAGCATTTT; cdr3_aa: CASSAPGVGAGNQPQHF
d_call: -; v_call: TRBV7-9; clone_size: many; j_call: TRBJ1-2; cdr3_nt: TGTGCCAGCAGCCACCCAAGCGGCAGGGGAAGTGGCTACACCTTC; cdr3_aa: CASSHPSGRGSGYTF
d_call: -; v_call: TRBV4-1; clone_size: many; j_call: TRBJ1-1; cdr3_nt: TGCGCCAGCAGCCAATTGGGCAGGGAGAACACTGAAGCTTTCTTT; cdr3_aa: CASSQLGRENTEAFF
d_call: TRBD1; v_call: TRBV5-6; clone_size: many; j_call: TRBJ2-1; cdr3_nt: TGTGCCAGCAGCTTGTGGGCCGGGACAGGATCCTACAATGAGCAGTTCTTC; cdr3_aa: CASSLWAGTGSYNEQFF
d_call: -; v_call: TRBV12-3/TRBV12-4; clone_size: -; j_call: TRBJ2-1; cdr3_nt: TGTGCCAGCAGTATGGACAGTTCCTACAATGAGCAGTTCTTC; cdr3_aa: CASSMDSSYNEQFF
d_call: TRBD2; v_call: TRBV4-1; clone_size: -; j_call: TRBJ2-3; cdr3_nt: TGCGCCAGCAGCCAAGATCCCAGCGGGGGGCTCACAGATACGCAGTATTTT; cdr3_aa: CASSQDPSGGLTDTQYF
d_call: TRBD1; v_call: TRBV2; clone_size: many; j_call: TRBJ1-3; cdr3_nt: TGTGCCAGCGGACAGGGGGGAGGAAACACCATATATTTT; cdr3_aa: CASGQGGGNTIYF
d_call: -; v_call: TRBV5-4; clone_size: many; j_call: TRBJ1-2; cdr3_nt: TGTGCCAGCAGCGTGGACAAGAACTATGGCTACACCTTC; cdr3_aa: CASSVDKNYGYTF
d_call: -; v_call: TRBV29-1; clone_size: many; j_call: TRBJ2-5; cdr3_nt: TGCAGCGTTGAACCGAGGGCCGAGACCCAGTACTTC; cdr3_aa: CSVEPRAETQYF
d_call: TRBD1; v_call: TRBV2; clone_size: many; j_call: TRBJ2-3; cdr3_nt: TGTGCCAGTGACAGGGCCACAGATACGCAGTATTTT; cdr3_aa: CASDRATDTQYF
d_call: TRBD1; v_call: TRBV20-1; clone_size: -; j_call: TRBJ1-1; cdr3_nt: TGCAGTGCTATGGACCGGGACAGGGCGGACACTGAAGCTTTCTTT; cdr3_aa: CSAMDRDRADTEAFF
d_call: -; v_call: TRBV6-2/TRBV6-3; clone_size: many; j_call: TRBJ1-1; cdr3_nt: TGTGCCAGCAGTTACGCCCAGTATAGAGGCACTGAAGCTTTCTTT; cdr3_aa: CASSYAQYRGTEAFF
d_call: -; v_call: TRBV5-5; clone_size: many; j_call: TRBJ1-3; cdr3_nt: TGTGCCAGCAGCCCTGTTTTGGGGGCAACCGGAAACACCATATATTTT; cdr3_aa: CASSPVLGATGNTIYF
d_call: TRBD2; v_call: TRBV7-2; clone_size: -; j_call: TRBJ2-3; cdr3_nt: TGTGCCAGCAGTGATTCAAGCGGGGGGGGAGATACGCAGTATTTT; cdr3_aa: CASSDSSGGGDTQYF
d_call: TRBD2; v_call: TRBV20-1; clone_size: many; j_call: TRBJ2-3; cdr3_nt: TGCAGTGCTGGATTAGCGGGGGCTCCAAGCACAGATACGCAGTATTTT; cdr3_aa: CSAGLAGAPSTDTQYF
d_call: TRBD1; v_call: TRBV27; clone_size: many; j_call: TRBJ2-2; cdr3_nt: TGTGCCAGCACCTCCACAGGGGCGAACACCGGGGAGCTGTTTTTT; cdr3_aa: CASTSTGANTGELFF
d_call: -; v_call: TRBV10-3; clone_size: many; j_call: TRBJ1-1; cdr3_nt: TGTGCCATCAGTGAGTCGGGGCAGGCCAACACTGAAGCTTTCTTT; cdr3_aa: CAISESGQANTEAFF
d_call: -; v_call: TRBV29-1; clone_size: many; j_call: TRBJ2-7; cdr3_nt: TGCAGCGTTGAACACCGGGACGGGCTTGGGGAGCAGTACTTC; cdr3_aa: CSVEHRDGLGEQYF
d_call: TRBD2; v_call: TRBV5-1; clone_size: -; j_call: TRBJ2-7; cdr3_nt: TGCGCCAGCAGGAGACTAGCGGACAGCTACGAGCAGTACTTC; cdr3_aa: CASRRLADSYEQYF
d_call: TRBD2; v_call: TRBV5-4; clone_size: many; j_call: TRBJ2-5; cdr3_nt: TGTGCCAGCAGTCTGGATCTAGCGGGGGGCCGGAGGACCCAGTACTTC; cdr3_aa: CASSLDLAGGRRTQYF
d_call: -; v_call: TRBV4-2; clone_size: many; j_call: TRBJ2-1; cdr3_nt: TGTGCCAGCAGCCATGATAGGGTTAATGAGCAGTTCTTC; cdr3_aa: CASSHDRVNEQFF
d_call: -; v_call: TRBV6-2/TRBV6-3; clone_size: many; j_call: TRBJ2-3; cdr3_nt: TGTGCCAGCAGTTACTCGAATCTCTGGGGTACAACGGATACGCAGTATTTT; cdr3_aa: CASSYSNLWGTTDTQYF
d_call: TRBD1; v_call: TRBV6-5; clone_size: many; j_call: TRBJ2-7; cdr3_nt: TGTGCCAGCAGGCCCTCCGGGACAGGGAGCTACGAGCAGTACTTC; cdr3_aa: CASRPSGTGSYEQYF
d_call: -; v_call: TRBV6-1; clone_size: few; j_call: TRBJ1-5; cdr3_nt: TGTGCCAGCAGTGAACATAATCCCTACAATCAGCCCCAGCATTTT; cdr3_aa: CASSEHNPYNQPQHF